This T cell receptor (beta chain) was retrieved from a study of T cell clones after liver transplantation. Study in general: TCRbeta sequencing after a pre-transplant mixed lymphocyte reaction identified graft-donor-reactive clones, later tracked in post-transplant blood. Study results and caveats: In two subjects, few donor cells limited the measurable donor-reactive repertoire.

Germline V gene lookup returns CDR1 SEHNR and CDR2 FQNEAQ (reference sequence). This CDR3 region has 17 residues. The ends lost 11 bases at V and 2 bases at J; junction bases unmatched: 16. Clones were read by immunoSEQ multiplex PCR, and TCRdb kept only the in-frame ones, dropping some. The sample carries thousands of clones, roughly 70% recorded once. This clone was observed a handful of times. The antigen remains unidentified. This clonotype originated in a human donor who received a liver transplant. The material sequenced was CD8+ T cells from blood, taken before liver transplant. The V gene is TRBV7-9, the J gene TRBJ2-2; the match to TRBD1 covers 8 bases. The CDR3 sequence: CAFIVEVAGGNTGELFF. The CDR3 DNA follows: TGTGCCTTCATCGTAGAGGTGGCAGGGGGCAACACCGGGGAGCTGTTTTTT.